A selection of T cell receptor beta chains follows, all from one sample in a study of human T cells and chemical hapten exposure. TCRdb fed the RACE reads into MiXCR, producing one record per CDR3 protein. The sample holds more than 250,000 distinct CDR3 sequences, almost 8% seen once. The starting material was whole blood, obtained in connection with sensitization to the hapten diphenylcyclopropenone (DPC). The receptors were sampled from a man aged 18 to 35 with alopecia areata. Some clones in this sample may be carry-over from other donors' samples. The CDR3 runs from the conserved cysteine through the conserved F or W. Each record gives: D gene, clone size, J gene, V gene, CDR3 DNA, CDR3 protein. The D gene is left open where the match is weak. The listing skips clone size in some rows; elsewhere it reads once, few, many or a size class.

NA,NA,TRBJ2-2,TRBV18,TGTGCCAGCTCACCACTGTTGCACACCGGGGAGCTGTTTTTT,CASSPLLHTGELFF
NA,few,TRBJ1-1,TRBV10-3,TGTGCCATCAGTGTACAGAGGATGAACACTGAAGCTTTCTTT,CAISVQRMNTEAFF
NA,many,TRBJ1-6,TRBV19,TGTGCCAGTAGTTCTCCAGCGAGCTCCTATAATTCACCCCTCCACTTT,CASSSPASSYNSPLHF
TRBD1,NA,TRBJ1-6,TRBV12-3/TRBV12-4,TGTGCCAGCAGTTCATCCCACACGGGACAGGGATTTCTCCTCCACTTT,CASSSSHTGQGFLLHF
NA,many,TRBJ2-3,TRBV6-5,TGTGCCAGCAGCCTAGGACTGTTGGATACGCAGTATTTT,CASSLGLLDTQYF
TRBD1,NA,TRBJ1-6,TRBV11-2,TGTGCCAGCAGCCCACCCCCGGGGACAGCGACTTCACCCCTCCACTTT,CASSPPPGTATSPLHF
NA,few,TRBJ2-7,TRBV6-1,TGTGCCAGCAGTGCCGACAGTGGATCGTCCTACGAGCAGTACTTC,CASSADSGSSYEQYF
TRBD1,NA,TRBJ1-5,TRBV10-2,TGCGCCAGCAGAGACGGACAGGGAAATCAGCCCCAGCATTTT,CASRDGQGNQPQHF
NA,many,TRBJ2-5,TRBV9,TGTGCCAGCAGCGTGGGACTCCACCCACAAGAGACCCAGTACTTC,CASSVGLHPQETQYF
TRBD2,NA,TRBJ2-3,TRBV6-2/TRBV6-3,TGTGCCAGCAGTTACCAAGGCGGGGGGCCCGGAGATACGCAGTATTTT,CASSYQGGGPGDTQYF
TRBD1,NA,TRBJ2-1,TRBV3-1,TGTGCCAGCAGCCAAACGGACAGGGGTAATGAGCAGTTCTTC,CASSQTDRGNEQFF
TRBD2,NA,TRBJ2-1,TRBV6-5,TGTGCCAGCAGAAGACTAGCGGGGGATCACAATGAGCAGTTCTTC,CASRRLAGDHNEQFF
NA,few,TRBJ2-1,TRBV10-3,TGTGCCATCAGTGAGTCAGGAGAGCAGTTCTTC,CAISESGEQFF
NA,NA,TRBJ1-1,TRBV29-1,TGCAGCGTTGAGTCCGGACTCACTGAAGCTTTCTTT,CSVESGLTEAFF
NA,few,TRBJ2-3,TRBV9,TGTGCCAGCAGCGACGGGGCCCCGAAAGGCGCAGATACGCAGTATTTT,CASSDGAPKGADTQYF
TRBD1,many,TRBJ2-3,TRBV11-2,TGTGCCAGCAGCTCGACAGGGGGTAGCACAGATACGCAGTATTTT,CASSSTGGSTDTQYF
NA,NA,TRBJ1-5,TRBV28,TGTGCCAGCAGTCACAGGGTGGCTCAGCCCCAGCATTTT,CASSHRVAQPQHF
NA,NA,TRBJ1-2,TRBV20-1,TGCAGTGCTAGAGGCGTCCTACCCGAGTTATATGGCTACACCTTC,CSARGVLPELYGYTF
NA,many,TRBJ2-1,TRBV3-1,TGTGCCAGCAGCCAACACGGGCCCCCTAACAATGAGCAGTTCTTC,CASSQHGPPNNEQFF
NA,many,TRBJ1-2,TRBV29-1,TGCAGCACCGAGGTGGGGCCCAACTATGGCTACACCTTC,CSTEVGPNYGYTF
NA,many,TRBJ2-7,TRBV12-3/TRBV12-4,TGTGCCAGCAGCCCCGGCGGGACCTCCTACGAGCAGTACTTC,CASSPGGTSYEQYF
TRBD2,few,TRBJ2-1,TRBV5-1,TGCGCCAGCAGCTCCCCCCCTAGCGGGGGGTACAATGAGCAGTTCTTC,CASSSPPSGGYNEQFF
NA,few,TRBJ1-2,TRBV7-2,TGTGCCAGCAGCTTAAACACCATCTATGGCTACACCTTC,CASSLNTIYGYTF
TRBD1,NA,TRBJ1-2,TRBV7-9,TGTGGCAGCAGAAGTTCAGGGGGAGACGGCTACACCTTC,CGSRSSGGDGYTF
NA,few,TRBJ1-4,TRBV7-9,TGTGCCAGCAGCTTGGGGGGCTTTCTGGAAAAACTGTTTTTT,CASSLGGFLEKLFF
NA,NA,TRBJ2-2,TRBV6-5,TGTGCCAGCAGTACAGGGTACGCGAACACCGGGGAGCTGTTTTTT,CASSTGYANTGELFF
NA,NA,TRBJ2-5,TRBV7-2,TGTGCCAGCAGCTTATTCCCGCAAGAGACCCAGTACTTC,CASSLFPQETQYF
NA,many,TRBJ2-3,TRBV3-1,TGTGCCAGCAGCCACCCCGGGGGCATCGCAGATACGCAGTATTTT,CASSHPGGIADTQYF
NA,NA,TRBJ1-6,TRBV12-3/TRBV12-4,TGTGCCAGCAGTTTCCAAGGTCGGACAGATAATTCACCCCTCCACTTT,CASSFQGRTDNSPLHF
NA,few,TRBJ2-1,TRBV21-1,TGTGCCAGCAGAGCGGGGCGCACCTACAATGAGCAGTTCTTC,CASRAGRTYNEQFF
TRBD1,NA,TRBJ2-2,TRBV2,TGTGCCAGCAGTAGGACAGGGGTAGTAGGCGGGGAGCTGTTTTTT,CASSRTGVVGGELFF
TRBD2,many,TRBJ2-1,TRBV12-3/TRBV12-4,TGTGCCAGCAGTCTGGCGGGACTAGCGGGGGATGAGCAGTTCTTC,CASSLAGLAGDEQFF
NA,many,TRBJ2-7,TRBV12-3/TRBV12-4,TGTGCCAGCAGTTCCGGGAGCTCCTACGAGCAGTACTTC,CASSSGSSYEQYF
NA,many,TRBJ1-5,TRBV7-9,TGTGCCAGCAGCGATGAGACAGGTCAGCCCCAGCATTTT,CASSDETGQPQHF
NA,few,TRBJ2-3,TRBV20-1,TGCAGTGCCACATCCCGGGTGATGGTACCTAGCACAGATACGCAGTATTTT,CSATSRVMVPSTDTQYF
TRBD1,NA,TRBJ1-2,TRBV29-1,TGCAGCGTTGACTTCCCGGGACAGAGGAGCTATGGCTACACCTTC,CSVDFPGQRSYGYTF
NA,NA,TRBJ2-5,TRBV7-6,TGTGCCAGCAGCTTTTACAGTACGGAGACCCAGTACTTC,CASSFYSTETQYF
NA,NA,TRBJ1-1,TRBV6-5,TGTGCCAGCAGGGACAGGAACACTGAAGCTTTCTTT,CASRDRNTEAFF
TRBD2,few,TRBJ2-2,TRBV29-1,TGCAGCGTTCTGCGGGGGGTGAACACCGGGGAGCTGTTTTTT,CSVLRGVNTGELFF
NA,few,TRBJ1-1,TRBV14,TGTGCCAGCAGCCAAGATAGGATGCAGGGGAGAGCTTTCTTT,CASSQDRMQGRAFF
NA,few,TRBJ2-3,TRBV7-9,TGTGCCAGCAGCCGCTCGGGGGTCGGGGATACGCAGTATTTT,CASSRSGVGDTQYF